This is a list of T cell receptor beta chains from one sample in a study of PD-1 blockade in classical Hodgkin lymphoma. Generated by immunoSEQ multiplex PCR, the TCRdb table keeps only in-frame clones and is missing some. In the table there are roughly 24,000 clones, about 82% of which are singletons. The source material was peripheral blood mononuclear cells (PBMCs), sampled before the second cycle of nivolumab. The receptors originated from a human donor with classical Hodgkin lymphoma. The CDR3 runs from the conserved cysteine through the conserved F or W.

v_gene	len	CDR3aa
TRBV19	11	CASSTADTQYF
TRBV7-9	14	CASSPVATNEKLFF
TRBV7-2	14	CASSLERGTYEQYF
TRBV7-7	15	CASSLAGWKTGELFF
TRBV18	15	CASSPPSDRVGGYTF
TRBV7-2	15	CASSLYGTGSYEQYF
TRBV19	14	CASSQEIRADTQYF
TRBV6-5	12	CASSKRQGGYTF
TRBV19	14	CASSIDRGIQPQHF
TRBV4-2	15	CASSQVQGDIGEQFF
TRBV5-4	15	CASSWDKSSGNTIYF